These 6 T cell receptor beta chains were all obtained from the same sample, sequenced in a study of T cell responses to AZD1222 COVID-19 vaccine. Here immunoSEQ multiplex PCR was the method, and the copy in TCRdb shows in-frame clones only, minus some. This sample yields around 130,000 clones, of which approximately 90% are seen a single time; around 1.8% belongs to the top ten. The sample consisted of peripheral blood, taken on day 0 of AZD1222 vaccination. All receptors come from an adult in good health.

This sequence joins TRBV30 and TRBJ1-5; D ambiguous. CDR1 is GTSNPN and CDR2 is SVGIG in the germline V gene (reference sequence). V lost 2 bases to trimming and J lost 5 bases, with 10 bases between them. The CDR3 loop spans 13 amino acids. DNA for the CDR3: TGTGCCTGGAGTTTAACCGGGGATCAGCCCCAGCATTTT. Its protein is CAWSLTGDQPQHF.

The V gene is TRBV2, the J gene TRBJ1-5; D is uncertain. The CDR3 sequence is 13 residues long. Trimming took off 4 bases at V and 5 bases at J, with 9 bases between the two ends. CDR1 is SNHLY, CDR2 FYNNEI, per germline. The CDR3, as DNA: TGTGCCAGCAGTGCAACTGGGGATCAGCCCCAGCATTTT. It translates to CASSATGDQPQHF.

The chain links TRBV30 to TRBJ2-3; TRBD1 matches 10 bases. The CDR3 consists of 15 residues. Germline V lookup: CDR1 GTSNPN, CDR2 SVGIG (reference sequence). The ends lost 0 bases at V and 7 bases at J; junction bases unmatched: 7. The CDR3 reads CAWSVGQGDLNTQYF. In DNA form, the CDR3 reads TGTGCCTGGAGTGTAGGACAGGGGGATCTAAATACGCAGTATTTT.

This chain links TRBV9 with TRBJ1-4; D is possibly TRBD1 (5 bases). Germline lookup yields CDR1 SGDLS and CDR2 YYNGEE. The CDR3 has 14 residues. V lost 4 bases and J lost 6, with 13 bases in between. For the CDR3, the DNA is TGTGCCAGCAGCAACTCTTGGGGGTATGAAAAACTGTTTTTT. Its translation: CASSNSWGYEKLFF. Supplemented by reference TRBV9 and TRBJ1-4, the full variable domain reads DSGVTQTPKHLITATGQRVTLRCSPRSGDLSVYWYQQSLDQGLQFLIQYYNGEERAKGNILERFSAQQFPDLHSELNLSSLELGDSALYFCASSNSWGYEKLFFGSGTQLSVL.

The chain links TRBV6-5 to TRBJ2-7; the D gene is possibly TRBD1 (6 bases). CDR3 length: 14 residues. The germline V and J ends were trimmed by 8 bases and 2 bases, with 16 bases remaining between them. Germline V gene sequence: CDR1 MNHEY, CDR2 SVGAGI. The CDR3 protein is CASSQGIKPYEQYV. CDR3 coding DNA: TGTGCCAGCTCCCAGGGGATTAAGCCCTACGAGCAGTACGTC.

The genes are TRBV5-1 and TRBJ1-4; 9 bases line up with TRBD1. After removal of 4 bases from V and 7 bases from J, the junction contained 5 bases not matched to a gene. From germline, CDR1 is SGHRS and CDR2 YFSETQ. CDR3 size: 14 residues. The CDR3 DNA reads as TGCGCCAGCAGCCGGACAGGGGAGGGTGAAAAACTGTTTTTT. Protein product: CASSRTGEGEKLFF.